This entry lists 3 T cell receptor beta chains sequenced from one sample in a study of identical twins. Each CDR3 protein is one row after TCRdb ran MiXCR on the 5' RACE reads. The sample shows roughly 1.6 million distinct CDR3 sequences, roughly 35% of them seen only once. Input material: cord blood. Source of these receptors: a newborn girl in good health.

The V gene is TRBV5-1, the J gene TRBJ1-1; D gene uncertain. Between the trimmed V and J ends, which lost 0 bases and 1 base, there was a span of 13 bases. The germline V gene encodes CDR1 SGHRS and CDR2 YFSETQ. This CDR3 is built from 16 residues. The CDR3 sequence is CASSLVKGGSNTEAFF. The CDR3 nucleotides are TGCGCCAGCAGCTTGGTAAAGGGCGGTTCGAACACTGAAGCTTTCTTT. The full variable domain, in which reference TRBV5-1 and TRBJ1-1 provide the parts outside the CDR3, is KAGVTQTPRYLIKTRGQQVTLSCSPISGHRSVSWYQQTPGQGLQFLFEYFSETQRNKGNFPGRFSGRQFSNSRSEMNVSTLELGDSALYLCASSLVKGGSNTEAFFGQGTRLTVV.

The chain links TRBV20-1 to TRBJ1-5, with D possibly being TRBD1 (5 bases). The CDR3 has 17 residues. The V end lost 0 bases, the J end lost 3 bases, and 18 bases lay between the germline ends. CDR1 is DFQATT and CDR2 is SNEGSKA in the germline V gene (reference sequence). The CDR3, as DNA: TGCAGTGCTAGAGATTCGTCCAGGGCAACAACCAATCAGCCCCAGCATTTT. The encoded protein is CSARDSSRATTNQPQHF.

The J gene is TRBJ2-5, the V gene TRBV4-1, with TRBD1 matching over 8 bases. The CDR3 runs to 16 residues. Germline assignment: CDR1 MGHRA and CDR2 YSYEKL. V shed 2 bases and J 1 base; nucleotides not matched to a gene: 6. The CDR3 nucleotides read TGCGCCAGCAGCCAACTCTTCGGACAGGGCCAAGAGACCCAGTACTTC. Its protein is CASSQLFGQGQETQYF.